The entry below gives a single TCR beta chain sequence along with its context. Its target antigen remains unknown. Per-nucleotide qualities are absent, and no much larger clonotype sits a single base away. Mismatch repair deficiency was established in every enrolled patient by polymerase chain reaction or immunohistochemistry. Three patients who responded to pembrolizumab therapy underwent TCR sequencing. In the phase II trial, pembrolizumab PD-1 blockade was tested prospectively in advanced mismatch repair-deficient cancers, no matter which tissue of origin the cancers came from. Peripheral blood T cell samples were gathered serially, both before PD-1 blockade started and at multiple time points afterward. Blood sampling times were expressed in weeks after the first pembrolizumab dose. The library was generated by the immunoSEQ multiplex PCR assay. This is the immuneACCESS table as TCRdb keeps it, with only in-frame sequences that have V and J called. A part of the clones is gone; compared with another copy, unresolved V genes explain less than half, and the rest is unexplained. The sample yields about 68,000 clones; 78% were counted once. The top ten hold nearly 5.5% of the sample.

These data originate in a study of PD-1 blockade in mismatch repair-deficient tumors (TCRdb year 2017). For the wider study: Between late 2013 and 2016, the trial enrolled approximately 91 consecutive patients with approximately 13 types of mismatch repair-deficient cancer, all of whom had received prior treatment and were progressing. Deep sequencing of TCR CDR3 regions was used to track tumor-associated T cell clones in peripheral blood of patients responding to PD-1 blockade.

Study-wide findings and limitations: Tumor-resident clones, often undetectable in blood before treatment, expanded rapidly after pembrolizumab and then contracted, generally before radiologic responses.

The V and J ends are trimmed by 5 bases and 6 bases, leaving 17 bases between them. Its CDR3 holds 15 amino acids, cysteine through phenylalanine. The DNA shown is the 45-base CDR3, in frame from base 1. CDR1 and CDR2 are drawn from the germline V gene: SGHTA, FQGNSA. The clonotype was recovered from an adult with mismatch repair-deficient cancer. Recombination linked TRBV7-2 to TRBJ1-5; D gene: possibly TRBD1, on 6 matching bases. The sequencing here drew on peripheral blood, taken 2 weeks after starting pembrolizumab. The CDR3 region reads CASSHNQGQGQPQHF. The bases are TGTGCCAGCAGCCACAATCAGGGGCAGGGTCAGCCCCAGCATTTT.